This T cell receptor beta chain was obtained from a study of blood T cell repertoires in COVID-19. Turning to the study itself: Sample material is recorded as cDNA or gDNA derived from T cells, B-cell-depleted T cells, or PBMCs.

In the original processing: For nucleated cells, counts were estimated from reference gene primer amplification. Assay used: immunoSEQ multiplex PCR; TCRdb lists only in-frame clones, some missing. D and trimming were read from the DNA, whereas the V and J calls and clone size are those reported in that table. Here the sample spans 200,000 to 300,000 clones, approximately 88% being singletons. The participants were between about 18 and 89 years old and came from roughly 25 US areas. Participants' own reports of clinical history determined their cohort assignment. V trimming: 0 bases; J trimming: 5 bases; junction bases outside the gene matches: 12. CDR1 and CDR2 from the germline V gene are LGHDT and YNNKEL (reference sequence). The CDR3 has 19 residues.

This TCR derives from a middle-aged woman with acute COVID-19. The rearrangement links TRBV3-1 (or the pseudogene TRBV3-2) to TRBJ1-6; 8 bases are shared with TRBD1. Sequencing was carried out using PBMCs or T cells enriched from blood (not recorded which). In DNA form, the CDR3 reads TGTGCCAGCAGCCAAGATACGCTCGGACAGGGTCGGAATAATTCACCCCTCCACTTT. It yields the protein CASSQDTLGQGRNNSPLHF.